Below, 15 T cell receptor beta chains from the same sample are listed, as sequenced in a study of control samples from healthy donors and cancer patients. The data were produced by immunoSEQ multiplex PCR, yet TCRdb's version contains in-frame clones alone and is incomplete. The sample holds 120,000 or so clones, about nine tenths seen once. Sequencing was carried out using blood. These receptors all stem from a man aged 40-49 years in good health.

The V gene is TRBV12-3 or TRBV12-4, the J gene TRBJ2-1, with D uncertain. The germline V and J ends were trimmed by 5 bases and 9 bases, with 11 bases remaining between them. The CDR3 is 12 amino acids. Here the CDR3 reads CASSTRRREQFF. The CDR3 region has the DNA TGTGCCAGCAGTACGCGTCGGCGTGAGCAGTTCTTC.

The genes are TRBV18 and TRBJ2-5, with D maybe TRBD2 (6 bases). The V end lost 4 bases, the J end lost 3 bases, and 9 bases lay between the germline ends. Germline CDR1 is KGHSH and CDR2 is LQKENI. The CDR3 runs 13 residues. The CDR3 spells CASSLQREETQYF. Written as DNA, the CDR3 is TGTGCCAGCTCACTGCAGCGGGAAGAGACCCAGTACTTC.

Only a few counts were recorded for this clone. The V call is TRBV29-1, the J call TRBJ1-1, with TRBD1 matching 9 bases. J gave up 3 bases and V 6 bases, and 8 bases lay outside the gene matches. CDR3 length: 14 residues. The germline V gene encodes CDR1 SQVTM and CDR2 ANQGSEA. CDR3 in DNA: TGCAGCGTCTCACTGACAGGGGGAGACACTGAAGCTTTCTTT. Translating it yields CSVSLTGGDTEAFF.

V usage is TRBV5-4 and J usage is TRBJ2-7, with D tentatively TRBD1 (6 bases). V was shortened by 0 bases and J by 0 bases, with 13 bases between the two germline ends. This CDR3 is built from 16 residues. CDR1 SGHNT and CDR2 YYREEE come from the germline V gene (reference sequence). The CDR3 protein is CASSLDNRVPSYEQYF. The CDR3 DNA sequence: TGTGCCAGCAGCTTGGATAACAGGGTACCCTCCTACGAGCAGTACTTC. Full variable domain (remainder filled in from reference TRBV5-4 and TRBJ2-7): ETGVTQSPTHLIKTRGQQVTLRCSSQSGHNTVSWYQQALGQGPQFIFQYYREEENGRGNFPPRFSGLQFPNYSSELNVNALELDDSALYLCASSLDNRVPSYEQYFGPGTRLTVT.

The V call is TRBV30, the J call TRBJ2-5; 9 bases fit TRBD1. Germline loops: CDR1 GTSNPN, CDR2 SVGIG (reference sequence). V shed 5 bases, J shed 2 bases, and the junction held 0 bases outside the gene matches. The CDR3 runs to 12 residues. DNA of the CDR3: TGTGCCTGGGGGACAGGGCAAGAGACCCAGTACTTC. Residues: CAWGTGQETQYF. The full variable domain, with the rest looked up from reference TRBV30 and TRBJ2-5, is SQTIHQWPATLVQPVGSPLSLECTVEGTSNPNLYWYRQAAGRGLQLLFYSVGIGQISSEVPQNLSASRPQDRQFILSSKKLLLSDSGFYLCAWGTGQETQYFGPGTRLLVL.

The chain combines TRBV11-3 with TRBJ2-1, with a tentative D call TRBD1 (6 bases). V lost 4 bases to trimming and J lost 9 bases, with 13 bases between them. Looked up from germline, CDR1 is SGHNT and CDR2 is YENEEA. This CDR3 region has 13 residues. The CDR3 is CASSSGTSPEQFF. CDR3 coding DNA: TGTGCCAGCAGCTCGGGGACATCCCCTGAGCAGTTCTTC.

V gene TRBV7-9 combines with J gene TRBJ2-5, with D maybe TRBD1 (5 bases). Trimming took 5 bases from V and 2 from J, leaving 15 bases between them. This CDR3 is 15 amino acids long. Germline values: CDR1 SEHNR, CDR2 FQNEAQ (reference sequence). The CDR3 is CASSRSRAGQETQYF. Here the CDR3 DNA reads TGTGCCAGCAGCCGGAGCAGGGCAGGGCAAGAGACCCAGTACTTC.

The chain combines TRBV19 with TRBJ2-1, with 7 bases fitting TRBD1. J was trimmed by 8 bases and V by 6 bases; bases with no gene match: 7. This CDR3 contains 13 residues. Looked up from germline, CDR1 is LNHDA and CDR2 is SQIVND (reference sequence). CDR3 DNA sequence: TGTGCCAGTAGCAGACAGGGTTGGGATGAGCAGTTCTTC. This translates into CASSRQGWDEQFF.

The CDR3 region is CASSQGRGNTDTQYF. For the CDR3, the DNA is TGTGCCAGCAGCCAAGGTAGAGGGAACACAGATACGCAGTATTTT. The chain employs TRBV3-1 (or the pseudogene TRBV3-2) and TRBJ2-3; D might be TRBD2 (5 bases). CDR3 length equals 15 residues. CDR1 and CDR2 from the germline V gene are LGHDT and YNNKEL (reference sequence). The germline V and J ends were trimmed by 1 base and 2 bases, with 10 bases remaining between them.

This clone is classed as medium-sized. The chain links TRBV2 to TRBJ2-2; the match to TRBD1 covers 11 bases. The CDR3 runs 14 residues. From germline, CDR1 is SNHLY and CDR2 FYNNEI. Trimming at V came to 7 bases and at J to 5 bases, leaving 3 bases not matched to a gene. Written as DNA, the CDR3 is TGTGCCAGCAAGGACAGGGGGCCGACCGGGGAGCTGTTTTTT. The encoded protein is CASKDRGPTGELFF. Combining the CDR3 with reference TRBV2 and TRBJ2-2 gives the whole variable domain EPEVTQTPSHQVTQMGQEVILRCVPISNHLYFYWYRQILGQKVEFLVSFYNNEISEKSEIFDDQFSVERPDGSNFTLKIRSTKLEDSAMYFCASKDRGPTGELFFGEGSRLTVL.

V is TRBV29-1 and J is TRBJ1-5, with D tentatively TRBD1 (5 bases). The CDR3 contains 15 residues. Trimming took 4 bases from V and 3 from J, leaving 16 bases between them. The germline CDR1 and CDR2 sequences are SQVTM and ANQGSEA. Written as DNA, the CDR3 is TGCAGCGTTGTTGTGGGGCAGACAAACAATCAGCCCCAGCATTTT. Protein sequence: CSVVVGQTNNQPQHF.

The rearrangement links TRBV7-2 to TRBJ1-2; 8 bases match TRBD1. The germline gives CDR1 SGHTA, CDR2 FQGNSA. With 2 bases clipped from V and 6 bases from J, the junction kept 14 bases outside the gene matches. The CDR3 spans 17 residues. The DNA of the CDR3 is TGTGCCAGCAGCTTAATTAACAGGGGGGCTTCCATGGATGGCTACACCTTC. Translation gives CASSLINRGASMDGYTF.

In its sample, this clone was seen a few times. The chain carries TRBV7-9 and TRBJ1-1; TRBD1 matches 8 bases. Germline loops: CDR1 SEHNR, CDR2 FQNEAQ (reference sequence). The V gene end was trimmed by 6 bases and the J gene end by 2 bases; junction bases not matched to a gene: 5. This CDR3 region has 14 residues. The CDR3 region is CASRPDRANTEAFF. The CDR3 nucleotides are TGTGCCAGCAGACCGGACAGGGCCAACACTGAAGCTTTCTTT.

This chain's CDR3 is CAISEPGTAGYGYTF. In DNA, the CDR3 is TGTGCCATCAGTGAGCCAGGGACAGCTGGCTATGGCTACACCTTC. The chain employs TRBV10-3 and TRBJ1-2; TRBD1 matches at 7 bases. V shed 2 bases and J 4 bases; nucleotides not matched to a gene: 7. The CDR3 covers 15 residues. Germline values: CDR1 ENHRY, CDR2 SYGVKD.

The gene calls are TRBV6-4 and TRBJ2-6; weak D call: TRBD2 (5 bases). Germline-derived CDR1 and CDR2 are MRHNA and SNTAGT. The V end was cut by 0 bases, the J end by 0 bases, with 15 bases between. CDR3 length: 19 amino acids. CDR3 DNA: TGTGCCAGCAGTGACTCACCCGTTGGACTGCTCTCTGGGGCCAACGTCCTGACTTTC. Translating gives CASSDSPVGLLSGANVLTF.